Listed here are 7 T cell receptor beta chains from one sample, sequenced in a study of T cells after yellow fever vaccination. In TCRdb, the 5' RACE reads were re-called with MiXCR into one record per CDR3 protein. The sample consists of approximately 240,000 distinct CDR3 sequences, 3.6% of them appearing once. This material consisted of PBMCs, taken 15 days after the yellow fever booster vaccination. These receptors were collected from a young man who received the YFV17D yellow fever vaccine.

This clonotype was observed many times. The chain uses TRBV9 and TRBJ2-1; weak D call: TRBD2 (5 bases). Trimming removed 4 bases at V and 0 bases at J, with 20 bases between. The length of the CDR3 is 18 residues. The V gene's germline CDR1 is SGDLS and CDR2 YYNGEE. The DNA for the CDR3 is TGTGCCAGCAGCCTAGGGAGTCGGACCCTAAGCTCCTACAATGAGCAGTTCTTC. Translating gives CASSLGSRTLSSYNEQFF.

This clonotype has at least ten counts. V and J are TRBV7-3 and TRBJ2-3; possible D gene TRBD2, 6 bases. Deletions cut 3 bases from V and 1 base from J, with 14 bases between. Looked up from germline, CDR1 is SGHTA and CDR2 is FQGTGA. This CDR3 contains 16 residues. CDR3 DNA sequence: TGTGCCAGCAGCTTGTCCGGGACTGCCCGCACAGATACGCAGTATTTT. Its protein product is CASSLSGTARTDTQYF.

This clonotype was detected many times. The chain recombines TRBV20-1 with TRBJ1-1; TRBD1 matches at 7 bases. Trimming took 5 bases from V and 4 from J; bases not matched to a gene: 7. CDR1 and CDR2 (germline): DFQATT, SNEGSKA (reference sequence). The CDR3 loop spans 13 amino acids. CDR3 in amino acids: CSALKQGGTEAFF. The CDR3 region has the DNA TGCAGTGCTCTAAAGCAGGGGGGCACTGAAGCTTTCTTT.

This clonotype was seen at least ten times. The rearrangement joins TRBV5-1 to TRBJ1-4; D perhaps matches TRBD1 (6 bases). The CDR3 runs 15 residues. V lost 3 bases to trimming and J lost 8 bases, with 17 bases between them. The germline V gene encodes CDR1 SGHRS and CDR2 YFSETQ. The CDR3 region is CASSSMGRDTEKLFF. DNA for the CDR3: TGCGCCAGCAGCTCGATGGGAAGGGACACGGAAAAACTGTTTTTT. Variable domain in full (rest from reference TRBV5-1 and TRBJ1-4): KAGVTQTPRYLIKTRGQQVTLSCSPISGHRSVSWYQQTPGQGLQFLFEYFSETQRNKGNFPGRFSGRQFSNSRSEMNVSTLELGDSALYLCASSSMGRDTEKLFFGSGTQLSVL.

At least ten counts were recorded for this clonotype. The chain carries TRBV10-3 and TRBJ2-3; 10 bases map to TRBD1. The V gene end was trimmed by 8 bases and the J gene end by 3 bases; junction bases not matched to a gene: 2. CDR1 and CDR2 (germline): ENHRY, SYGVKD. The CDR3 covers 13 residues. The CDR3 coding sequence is TGTGCCATCGGACAGGGGGGGACAGATACGCAGTATTTT. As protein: CAIGQGGTDTQYF.

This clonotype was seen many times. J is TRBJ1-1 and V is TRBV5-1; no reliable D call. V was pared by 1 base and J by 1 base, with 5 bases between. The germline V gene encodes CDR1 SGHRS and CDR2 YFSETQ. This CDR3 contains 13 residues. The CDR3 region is CASSLLGNTEAFF. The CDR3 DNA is TGCGCCAGCAGCTTGCTGGGGAACACTGAAGCTTTCTTT.

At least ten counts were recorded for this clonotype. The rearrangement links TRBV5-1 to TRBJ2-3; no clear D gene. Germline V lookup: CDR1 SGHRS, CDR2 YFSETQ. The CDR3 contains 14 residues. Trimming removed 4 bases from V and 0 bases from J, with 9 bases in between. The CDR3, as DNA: TGCGCCAGCAGCCCTGAAGGTAGCACAGATACGCAGTATTTT. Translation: CASSPEGSTDTQYF.